This is a list of T cell receptor beta chains from one sample in a study of blood T cell repertoires in COVID-19. Method: immunoSEQ multiplex PCR; TCRdb's copy keeps in-frame clones and lacks some. The sample contains some 150,000 clones, roughly 89% of which appear only once. The sample taken for sequencing was peripheral blood. Receptors originate from a woman in her forties or fifties with acute or convalescent COVID-19. The CDR3 runs from the conserved cysteine through the conserved F or W. Fields, in order: CDR3 protein, V gene, J gene, D gene. D genes are given only for firm matches.

CDR3aa: CASSLKGTADTQYF
v_gene: TRBV7-3
j_gene: TRBJ2-3
d_gene: TRBD1

CDR3aa: CASLLLTQYF
v_gene: TRBV12-3/TRBV12-4
j_gene: TRBJ2-3
d_gene: -

CDR3aa: CASSLGTPYEQYF
v_gene: TRBV5-8
j_gene: TRBJ2-7
d_gene: -

CDR3aa: CASSPPAGPSYEQYF
v_gene: TRBV5-4
j_gene: TRBJ2-7
d_gene: TRBD2

CDR3aa: CASSLKGNYGYTF
v_gene: TRBV7-6
j_gene: TRBJ1-2
d_gene: -

CDR3aa: CASSPQFGQGYEQYF
v_gene: TRBV7-2
j_gene: TRBJ2-7
d_gene: TRBD1

CDR3aa: CASSLAVAGGYDDEQFF
v_gene: TRBV7-9
j_gene: TRBJ2-1
d_gene: TRBD2

CDR3aa: CASSARSGFQDEQYF
v_gene: TRBV7-9
j_gene: TRBJ2-7
d_gene: -

CDR3aa: CASSLVIRNTGELFF
v_gene: TRBV5-1
j_gene: TRBJ2-2
d_gene: -

CDR3aa: CASRNQEAYEQYF
v_gene: TRBV21-1
j_gene: TRBJ2-7
d_gene: -